Listed here are 26 T cell receptor beta chains from one sample, sequenced in a study of CD8 T cells in ankylosing spondylitis (dated by TCRdb to 2015 to 2018). The library came from 5' RACE. TCRdb lists the instrument as Illumina HiSeq 2500. In-frame beta chains were kept once TCRdb had trimmed the public reads at Q25 with fastp and called clones with MiXCR. Rows with a matching CDR3 protein are joined into one entry that keeps the most common DNA and genes. The sample has about 170,000 distinct CDR3 sequences on record, approximately 20% of them singletons. The ten top clones hold roughly 8% of the sample. The specimen sequenced was blood, either unsorted or a sorted T cell fraction (not recorded which). All receptors come from a male donor with ankylosing spondylitis or in good health (not recorded which).

The chain recombines TRBV6-5 with TRBJ2-3, with D maybe TRBD2 (5 bases). CDR3 length: 15 residues. The V end lost 3 bases, the J end lost 1 base, and 11 bases lay between the germline ends. The V gene's germline CDR1 is MNHEY and CDR2 SVGAGI. CDR3 in DNA: TGTGCCAGCAGTTATGAGGACGGGGGCACAGATACGCAGTATTTT. Translating it yields CASSYEDGGTDTQYF.

Many counts were recorded for this clonotype. The V and J genes are TRBV5-1 and TRBJ2-7, with 14 bases fitting TRBD2. This CDR3 is built from 20 residues. The junction had 12 bases not matched to a gene; V was cut back by 1 base and J by 0 bases. Germline V gives CDR1 SGHRS, CDR2 YFSETQ. Written as DNA, the CDR3 is TGCGCCAGCAGCTTGATCTCCCCGGGGACTAGCGGGAGAAGCTCCTACGAGCAGTACTTC. It yields the protein CASSLISPGTSGRSSYEQYF.

This clonotype was counted many times. V usage is TRBV5-1 and J usage is TRBJ2-1; 8 nucleotides align to TRBD2. CDR1 and CDR2 from the germline V gene are SGHRS and YFSETQ. V dropped 4 bases and J dropped 0; count of bases not matched to a gene: 3. The CDR3 spans 15 residues. The CDR3 region has the DNA TGCGCCAGCAGCGGGAGCGGGAGCTCCTACAATGAGCAGTTCTTC. Translated, it gives CASSGSGSSYNEQFF.

This chain links TRBV7-9 with TRBJ1-3; D gene uncertain. The CDR3 contains 12 residues. V lost 3 bases, J lost 8 bases, and 8 bases lay in between. The germline CDR1 and CDR2 sequences are SEHNR and FQNEAQ (reference sequence). The DNA of the CDR3 is TGTGCCAGCAGCTTCAGCGCGGACACCATATATTTT. Translated, it gives CASSFSADTIYF.

The chain links TRBV30 to TRBJ1-2, with D maybe TRBD1 (5 bases). In germline, CDR1 is GTSNPN, CDR2 SVGIG (reference sequence). The CDR3 consists of 13 residues. The V gene lost 4 bases and the J gene lost 8 bases, with 17 bases spanning the gap. The CDR3 coding sequence is TGTGCCTGGAATGTGTTACGGGGCCAGGGCTACACCTTC. It is translated as CAWNVLRGQGYTF.

This clonotype was counted ten times or more. The rearrangement uses TRBV20-1 and TRBJ1-5, with D maybe TRBD1 (5 bases). The germline V gene encodes CDR1 DFQATT and CDR2 SNEGSKA (reference sequence). The CDR3 is 14 residues long. With 3 bases removed from V and 0 bases from J, the gap between germline ends came to 9 bases. CDR3 sequence reads: CSASRVYSNQPQHF. Here the CDR3 DNA reads TGCAGTGCTAGCAGGGTTTATAGCAATCAGCCCCAGCATTTT.

The J gene is TRBJ2-7, the V gene TRBV29-1; tentatively, D is TRBD2 (6 bases). V lost 5 bases to trimming and J lost 3 bases, with 17 bases between them. Germline CDR1 and CDR2: SQVTM and ANQGSEA. The CDR3 consists of 14 residues. CDR3 in amino acids: CSVQAGTAGYEQYF. The CDR3 bases are TGCAGCGTTCAGGCAGGGACTGCGGGCTACGAGCAGTACTTC.

This clonotype has just a few counts. The rearrangement uses TRBV7-2 and TRBJ2-3; 12 nucleotides line up with TRBD2. J gave up 6 bases and V 4 bases, and 5 bases lay outside the gene matches. Germline loops: CDR1 SGHTA, CDR2 FQGNSA. The CDR3 loop spans 15 amino acids. CDR3 sequence (DNA): TGTGCCAGCAGCTGGCTAGCGGGAGGGTCGGATACGCAGTATTTT. This sequence encodes CASSWLAGGSDTQYF.

Turning to this clonotype: Germline and junction disagree at one end, which may indicate a read error. The V gene is TRBV5-6, the J gene TRBJ1-2; 7 nucleotides align to TRBD1. The CDR3 loop spans 16 amino acids. CDR1 SGHDT and CDR2 YYEEEE come from the germline V gene. In nucleotides, the CDR3 is TGTGCCAGCAGTTTGGGGGGGACAGTCAATAACTATGGCTACACCTTC. This translates into CASSLGGTVNNYGYTF.

V and J are TRBV11-2 and TRBJ2-2, with a possible D match to TRBD2 (5 bases). V lost 1 base, J lost 5 bases, and 8 bases lay in between. This CDR3 has 14 residues. Germline CDR1 reads SGHAT; CDR2 reads FQNNGV. CDR3 sequence: CASSLARGTGELFF. The DNA for the CDR3 is TGTGCCAGCAGCTTAGCCCGGGGAACCGGGGAGCTGTTTTTT.

This clonotype was found many times. Its ends do not fully match the called genes, so a read error is possible. The gene calls are TRBV10-3 and TRBJ2-1, with TRBD2 identical over 8 bases. Per germline, CDR1 ENHRY and CDR2 SYGVKD. The CDR3 extends over 15 amino acids. The CDR3 DNA reads as TGTGCCATCAGGGAGTCGGGGACTAGCTACAATGAGCAGTTCTTC. This codes for CAIRESGTSYNEQFF.

This clonotype was counted at least ten times. The V gene is TRBV7-7, the J gene TRBJ2-2; D is undetermined. Per the germline V gene, CDR1 is SSHAT and CDR2 is FNYEAQ (reference sequence). The CDR3 extends over 14 amino acids. The V end was cut by 1 base, the J end by 2 bases, with 5 bases between. The CDR3: CASSLGRNTGELFF. In nucleotides, the CDR3 is TGTGCCAGCAGCTTAGGTCGAAACACCGGGGAGCTGTTTTTT.

The sample holds many counts of this clonotype. The chain employs TRBV5-1 and TRBJ2-1; 11 bases align to TRBD2. Germline V lookup: CDR1 SGHRS, CDR2 YFSETQ. With V trimmed by 5 bases and J by 4 bases, 8 bases remained unmatched. CDR3 length: 16 residues. CDR3 loop: CASRGEGLAAYNEQFF. CDR3 DNA sequence: TGCGCCAGCAGAGGGGAGGGACTAGCGGCGTACAATGAGCAGTTCTTC.

Only a few counts were recorded for this clonotype. Relative to the germline gene, one junction end is altered; a read error may explain this. The chain carries TRBV20-1 and TRBJ2-3; TRBD2 matches at 11 bases. CDR3 size: 17 residues. Germline CDR1 and CDR2: DFQATT and SNEGSKA (reference sequence). This CDR3 is CCARAGTSGSVADTQYF. CDR3 bases: TGCTGTGCTAGAGCCGGGACTAGCGGCTCGGTGGCAGATACGCAGTATTTT.

This clonotype was detected ten times or more. The genes are TRBV28 and TRBJ2-2; D possibly uses TRBD1 or TRBD2 (5 bases each). The CDR3 loop spans 14 amino acids. Germline CDR1 reads MDHEN; CDR2 reads SYDVKM. The ends were cut back, 7 bases at V and 5 bases at J, with 14 bases in the middle. CDR3 in DNA: TGTGCCAGCATCCGGCCGGGGCTTACCGGGGAGCTGTTTTTT. This translates into CASIRPGLTGELFF.

J is TRBJ2-3 and V is TRBV5-1; 10 bases match TRBD2. The CDR3 is made up of 16 amino acids. From germline, CDR1 is SGHRS and CDR2 YFSETQ. The trim removed 2 bases at V and 2 bases at J, leaving 5 bases unmatched. CDR3 residues: CASSFSLAGSTDTQYF. CDR3 coding DNA: TGCGCCAGCAGCTTTTCACTAGCGGGATCCACAGATACGCAGTATTTT.

The chain recombines TRBV20-1 with TRBJ2-1, with D tentatively TRBD1 (5 bases). The V end lost 1 base, the J end lost 8 bases, and 18 bases lay between the germline ends. Germline assignment: CDR1 DFQATT and CDR2 SNEGSKA (reference sequence). The CDR3 totals 15 residues. CDR3 residues: CSARGRPGSSYEQFF. CDR3 in DNA: TGCAGTGCTAGAGGTCGGCCAGGGTCTTCATATGAGCAGTTCTTC.

This clonotype showed up many times. The chain employs TRBV29-1 and TRBJ2-1, with D hard to call. The ends were cut back, 7 bases at V and 7 bases at J, with 8 bases in the middle. The CDR3 length is 10 residues. Per the germline V gene, CDR1 is SQVTM and CDR2 is ANQGSEA. CDR3 amino acids: CSAGWNEQFF. CDR3 sequence (DNA): TGCAGCGCTGGGTGGAATGAGCAGTTCTTC.

This clonotype was recorded at least ten times. The rearrangement joins TRBV5-1 to TRBJ2-1, with D unresolved. Germline lookup yields CDR1 SGHRS and CDR2 YFSETQ. The CDR3 has 14 residues. V dropped 2 bases and J dropped 11 bases, with 17 bases sitting between them. CDR3 bases: TGCGCCAGCAGCTTAGCAGAAGTGCCCCGTAAGCAGTTCTTC. Encoded protein: CASSLAEVPRKQFF.

This chain joins TRBV6-1 and TRBJ2-5; the D is unclear. With 5 bases removed from V and 1 base from J, the gap between germline ends came to 8 bases. CDR1 is MNHNS and CDR2 is SASEGT in the germline V gene. This CDR3 region has 13 residues. The CDR3 coding sequence is TGTGCCAGCAGTCGACCTTCCCAAGAGACCCAGTACTTC. It yields the protein CASSRPSQETQYF.

This clonotype has more than one count but fewer than ten. The chain's CDR3 is CSARLGQGHNSPLHF. For the CDR3, the DNA is TGCAGTGCTAGGCTTGGACAGGGCCATAATTCACCCCTCCACTTT. The V and J genes are TRBV20-1 and TRBJ1-6; TRBD1 matches 8 bases. The CDR3 loop spans 15 amino acids. V gave up 3 bases and J gave up 5 bases; unmatched junction bases: 6. Germline loops: CDR1 DFQATT, CDR2 SNEGSKA (reference sequence).

This clonotype was seen a single time. The gene calls are TRBV10-1 and TRBJ1-5; a weak D match, TRBD1 (5 bases). The germline gives CDR1 WNHNN, CDR2 SYGVQD (reference sequence). This CDR3 is built from 13 residues. V lost 3 bases and J 3 bases, leaving 6 bases between the germline ends. Here the CDR3 DNA reads TGCGCCAGCAGTGAAGGGGTCAATCAGCCCCAGCATTTT. It codes for CASSEGVNQPQHF.

This clonotype was seen repeatedly, ten times or more. The chain links TRBV5-5 to TRBJ2-2; D gene uncertain. CDR1 is SGHKS and CDR2 is YYEKEE in the germline V gene (reference sequence). The CDR3 length is 14 residues. Trimming removed 0 bases from V and 8 bases from J, with 11 bases in between. CDR3 region: CASSLGDVTGELFF. The CDR3 bases are TGTGCCAGCAGCTTGGGAGACGTGACTGGGGAGCTGTTTTTT.

V is TRBV5-4 and J is TRBJ2-5, with 7 nucleotides matching TRBD1. The V gene end was trimmed by 4 bases and the J gene end by 3 bases; junction bases not matched to a gene: 3. CDR3 length: 13 residues. Germline lookup yields CDR1 SGHNT and CDR2 YYREEE (reference sequence). This CDR3 reads CASSQGQEETQYF. CDR3 nucleotides: TGTGCCAGCAGCCAAGGACAGGAAGAGACCCAGTACTTC.

This clonotype has ten or more counts. The chain has TRBV20-1 and TRBJ1-1; the match to TRBD1 covers 7 bases. Germline lookup yields CDR1 DFQATT and CDR2 SNEGSKA (reference sequence). The V segment lost 3 bases and the J segment 0 bases; nucleotides outside the gene matches: 4. This CDR3 has 14 residues. DNA for the CDR3: TGCAGTGCTAGTCCAGGGGGTATGAACACTGAAGCTTTCTTT. It codes for CSASPGGMNTEAFF.

The chain joins TRBV5-1 to TRBJ2-3; 10 bases map to TRBD2. Germline-derived CDR1 and CDR2 are SGHRS and YFSETQ. The trim removed 0 bases at V and 2 bases at J, leaving 6 bases unmatched. The CDR3 covers 17 residues. The CDR3 loop is CASSLDLAGANTDTQYF. CDR3 DNA: TGCGCCAGCAGCTTGGATCTAGCGGGAGCCAACACAGATACGCAGTATTTT.